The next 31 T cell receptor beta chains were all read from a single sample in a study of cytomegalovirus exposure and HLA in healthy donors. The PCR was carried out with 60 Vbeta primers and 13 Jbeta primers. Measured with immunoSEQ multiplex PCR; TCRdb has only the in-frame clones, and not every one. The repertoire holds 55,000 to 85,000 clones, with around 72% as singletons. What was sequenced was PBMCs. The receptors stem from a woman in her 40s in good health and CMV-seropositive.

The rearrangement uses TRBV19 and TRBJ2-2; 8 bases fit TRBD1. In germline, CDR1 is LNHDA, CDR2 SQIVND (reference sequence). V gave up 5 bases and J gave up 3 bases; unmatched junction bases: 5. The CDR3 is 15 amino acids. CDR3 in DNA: TGTGCCAGTAGTCTTGGACAGGGCTACACCGGGGAGCTGTTTTTT. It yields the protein CASSLGQGYTGELFF.

The CDR3 sequence: CASSSQTRETQYF. The CDR3 bases are TGTGCCAGCAGCTCCCAAACGCGGGAGACCCAGTACTTC. This chain uses TRBV5-8 with TRBJ2-5; D remains unclear. This CDR3 contains 13 residues. Trimming removed 3 bases at V and 5 bases at J, with 11 bases between. The germline V gene has CDR1 SGHTS and CDR2 YDEGEE.

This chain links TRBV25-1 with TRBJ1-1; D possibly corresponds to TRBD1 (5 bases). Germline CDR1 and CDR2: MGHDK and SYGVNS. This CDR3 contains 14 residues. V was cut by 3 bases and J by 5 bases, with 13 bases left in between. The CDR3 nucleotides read TGTGCCAGCAGTGAGGTCCGGGGGTTAACTGAAGCTTTCTTT. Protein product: CASSEVRGLTEAFF.

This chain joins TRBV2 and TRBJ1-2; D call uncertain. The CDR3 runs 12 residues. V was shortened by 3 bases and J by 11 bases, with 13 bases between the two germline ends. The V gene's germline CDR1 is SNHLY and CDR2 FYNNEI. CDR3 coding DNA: TGTGCCAGCAGTGATTTCCGAGGGAGTTACACCTTC. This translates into CASSDFRGSYTF.

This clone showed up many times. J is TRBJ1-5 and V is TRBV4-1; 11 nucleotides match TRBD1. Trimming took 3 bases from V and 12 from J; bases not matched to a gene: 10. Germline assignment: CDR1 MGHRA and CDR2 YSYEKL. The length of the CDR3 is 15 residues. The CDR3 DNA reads TGCGCCAGCAGCCAGACGATTACCGGGACAGGGGGCCAGCATTTT. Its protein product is CASSQTITGTGGQHF.

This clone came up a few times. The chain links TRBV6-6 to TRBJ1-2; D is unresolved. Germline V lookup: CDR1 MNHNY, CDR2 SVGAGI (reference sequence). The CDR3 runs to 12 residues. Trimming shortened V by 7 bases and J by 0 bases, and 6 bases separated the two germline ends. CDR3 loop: CASMSSNYGYTF. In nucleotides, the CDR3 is TGTGCCAGCATGTCCTCTAACTATGGCTACACCTTC.

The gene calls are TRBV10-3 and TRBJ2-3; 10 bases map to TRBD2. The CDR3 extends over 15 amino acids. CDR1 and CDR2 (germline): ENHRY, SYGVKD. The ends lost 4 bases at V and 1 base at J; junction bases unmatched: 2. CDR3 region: CAISGGTSGTDTQYF. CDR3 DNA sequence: TGTGCCATCAGTGGGGGGACTAGCGGCACAGATACGCAGTATTTT.

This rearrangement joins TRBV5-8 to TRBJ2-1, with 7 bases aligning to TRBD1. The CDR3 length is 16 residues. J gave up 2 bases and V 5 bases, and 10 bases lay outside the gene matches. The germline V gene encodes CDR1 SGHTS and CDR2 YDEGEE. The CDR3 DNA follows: TGTGCCAGCAGTGGAGACAGGGACGCAACCTACAATGAGCAGTTCTTC. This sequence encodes CASSGDRDATYNEQFF.

CDR3 sequence reads: CASSSPSGGSDTQYF. The CDR3 DNA reads TGTGCCAGCAGCTCCCCCAGCGGGGGATCAGATACGCAGTATTTT. The chain recombines TRBV7-3 with TRBJ2-3; 8 nucleotides align to TRBD2. CDR3 size: 15 residues. Trimming cost V 4 bases and J 4 bases; bases outside gene matches: 7. The germline CDR1 and CDR2 sequences are SGHTA and FQGTGA.

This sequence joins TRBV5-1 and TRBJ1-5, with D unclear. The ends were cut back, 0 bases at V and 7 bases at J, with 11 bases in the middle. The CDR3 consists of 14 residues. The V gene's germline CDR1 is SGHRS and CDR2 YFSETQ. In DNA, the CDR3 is TGCGCCAGCAGCTTGGAGCCCGGGAAACAGCCCCAGCATTTT. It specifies CASSLEPGKQPQHF.

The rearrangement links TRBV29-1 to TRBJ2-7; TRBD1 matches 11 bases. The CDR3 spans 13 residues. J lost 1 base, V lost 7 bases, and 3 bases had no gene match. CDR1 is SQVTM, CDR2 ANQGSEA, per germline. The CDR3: CSGGQGASYEQYF. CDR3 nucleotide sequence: TGCAGCGGCGGACAGGGGGCTTCCTACGAGCAGTACTTC.

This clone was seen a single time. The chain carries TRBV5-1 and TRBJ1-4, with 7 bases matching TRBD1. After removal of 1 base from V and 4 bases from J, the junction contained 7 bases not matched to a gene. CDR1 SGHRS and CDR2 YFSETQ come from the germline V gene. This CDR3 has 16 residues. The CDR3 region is CASSLYTGTDNEKLFF. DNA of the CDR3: TGCGCCAGCAGCTTGTATACCGGGACAGATAATGAAAAACTGTTTTTT.

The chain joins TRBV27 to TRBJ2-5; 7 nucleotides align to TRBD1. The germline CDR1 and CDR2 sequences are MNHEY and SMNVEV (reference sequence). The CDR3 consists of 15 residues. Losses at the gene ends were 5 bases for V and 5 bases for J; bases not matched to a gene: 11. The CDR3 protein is CASSAIQGIGETQYF. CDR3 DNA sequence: TGTGCCAGCAGTGCAATACAGGGGATCGGTGAGACCCAGTACTTC.

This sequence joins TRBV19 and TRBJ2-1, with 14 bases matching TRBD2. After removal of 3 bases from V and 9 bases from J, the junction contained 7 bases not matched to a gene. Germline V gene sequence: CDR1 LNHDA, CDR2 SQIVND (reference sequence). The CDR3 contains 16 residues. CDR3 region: CASSIPPGLAGVEQFF. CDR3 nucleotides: TGTGCCAGTAGTATCCCGCCGGGACTAGCGGGGGTTGAGCAGTTCTTC.

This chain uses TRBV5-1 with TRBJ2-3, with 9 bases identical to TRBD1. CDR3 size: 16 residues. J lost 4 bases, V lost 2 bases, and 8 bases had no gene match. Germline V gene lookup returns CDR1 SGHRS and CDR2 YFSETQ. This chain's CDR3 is CASSLTGTGYPDTQYF. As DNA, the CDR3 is TGCGCCAGCAGCTTAACCGGGACAGGGTATCCAGATACGCAGTATTTT.

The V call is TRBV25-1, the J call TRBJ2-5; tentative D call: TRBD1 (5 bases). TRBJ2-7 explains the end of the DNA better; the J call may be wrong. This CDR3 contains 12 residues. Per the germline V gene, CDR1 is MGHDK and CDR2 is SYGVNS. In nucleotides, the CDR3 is TGTGCCAGCACCTCCGACAGCTACGAGCAGTACTTC. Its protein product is CASTSDSYEQYF.

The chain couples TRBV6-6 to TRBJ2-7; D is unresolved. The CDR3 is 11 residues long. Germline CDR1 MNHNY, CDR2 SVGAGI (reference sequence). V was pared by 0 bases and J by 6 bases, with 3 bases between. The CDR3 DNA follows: TGTGCCAGCAGTTACTCTCGCGAGCAGTACTTC. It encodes CASSYSREQYF.

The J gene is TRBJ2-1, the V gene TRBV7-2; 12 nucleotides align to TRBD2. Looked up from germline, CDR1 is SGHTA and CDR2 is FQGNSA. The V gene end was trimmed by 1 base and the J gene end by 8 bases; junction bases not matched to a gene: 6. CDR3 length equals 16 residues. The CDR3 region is CASSLEASGGAYEQFF. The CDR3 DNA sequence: TGTGCCAGCAGCTTAGAGGCTAGCGGGGGGGCATATGAGCAGTTCTTC.

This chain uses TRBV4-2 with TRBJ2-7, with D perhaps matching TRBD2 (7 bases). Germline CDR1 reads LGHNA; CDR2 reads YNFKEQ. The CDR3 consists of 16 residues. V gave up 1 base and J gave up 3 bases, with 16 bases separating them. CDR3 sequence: CASSQAGGQDLYEQYF. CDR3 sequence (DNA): TGTGCCAGCAGCCAAGCCGGGGGGCAAGACCTCTACGAGCAGTACTTC.

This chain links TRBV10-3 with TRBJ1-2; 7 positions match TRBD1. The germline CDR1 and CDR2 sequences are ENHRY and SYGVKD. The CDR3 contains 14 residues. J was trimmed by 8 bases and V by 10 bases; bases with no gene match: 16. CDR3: CASDKTEGAGGYTF. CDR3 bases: TGTGCCAGCGATAAAACTGAGGGGGCCGGAGGCTACACCTTC.

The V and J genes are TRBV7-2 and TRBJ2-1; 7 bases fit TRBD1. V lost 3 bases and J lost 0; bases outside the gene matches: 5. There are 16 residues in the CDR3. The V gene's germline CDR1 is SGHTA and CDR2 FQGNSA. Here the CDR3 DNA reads TGTGCCAGCAGCTTTACCTCAGGGGGCTCCTACAATGAGCAGTTCTTC. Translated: CASSFTSGGSYNEQFF.

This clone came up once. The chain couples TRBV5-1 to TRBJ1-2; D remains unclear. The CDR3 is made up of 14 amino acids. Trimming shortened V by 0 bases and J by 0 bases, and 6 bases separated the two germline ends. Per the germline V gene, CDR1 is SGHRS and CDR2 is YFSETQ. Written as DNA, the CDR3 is TGCGCCAGCAGCTTGGCGGAGGCTAACTATGGCTACACCTTC. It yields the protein CASSLAEANYGYTF.

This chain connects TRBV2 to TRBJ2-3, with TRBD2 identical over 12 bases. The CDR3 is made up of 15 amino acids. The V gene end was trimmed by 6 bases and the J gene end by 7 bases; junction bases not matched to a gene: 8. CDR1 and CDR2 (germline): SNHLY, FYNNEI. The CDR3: CASSSSGGVLNTQYF. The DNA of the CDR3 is TGTGCCAGCAGCTCTAGCGGGGGGGTACTAAATACGCAGTATTTT.

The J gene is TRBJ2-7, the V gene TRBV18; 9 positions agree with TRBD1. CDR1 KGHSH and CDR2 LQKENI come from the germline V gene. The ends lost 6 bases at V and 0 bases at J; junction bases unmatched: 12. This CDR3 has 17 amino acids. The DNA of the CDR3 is TGTGCCAGCTCCATTGTGGGTACAGGGGGCTACTCCTACGAGCAGTACTTC. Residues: CASSIVGTGGYSYEQYF.

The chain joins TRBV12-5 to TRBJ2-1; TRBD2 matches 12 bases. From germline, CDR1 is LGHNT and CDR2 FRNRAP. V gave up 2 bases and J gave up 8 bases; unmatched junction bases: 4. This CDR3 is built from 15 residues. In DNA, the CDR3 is TGTGCTAGTGGTTTGTGGACTAGCGGGGTTCATGAGCAGTTCTTC. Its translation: CASGLWTSGVHEQFF.

The DNA for the CDR3 is TGTGCCACCAGCAGAGGGGGCAGTAGCAATCAGCCCCAGCATTTT. Translating gives CATSRGGSSNQPQHF. This chain links TRBV15 with TRBJ1-5, with D perhaps matching TRBD1 (5 bases). Germline lookup yields CDR1 LNHNV and CDR2 YYDKDF (reference sequence). V lost 1 base to trimming and J lost 0 bases, with 7 bases between them. The CDR3 runs 15 residues.

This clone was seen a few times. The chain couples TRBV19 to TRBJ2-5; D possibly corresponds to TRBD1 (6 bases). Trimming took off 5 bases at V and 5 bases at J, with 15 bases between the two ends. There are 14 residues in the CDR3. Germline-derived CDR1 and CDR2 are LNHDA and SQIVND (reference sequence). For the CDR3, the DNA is TGTGCCAGTAGTCTGGGTCAGGGGTCGGAGACCCAGTACTTC. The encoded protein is CASSLGQGSETQYF.

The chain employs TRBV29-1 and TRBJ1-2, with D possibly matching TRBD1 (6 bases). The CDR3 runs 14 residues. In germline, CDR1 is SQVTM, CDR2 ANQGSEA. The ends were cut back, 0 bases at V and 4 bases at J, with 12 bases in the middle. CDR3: CSVEDGGRVYGYTF. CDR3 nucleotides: TGCAGCGTTGAAGATGGGGGCAGGGTCTATGGCTACACCTTC.

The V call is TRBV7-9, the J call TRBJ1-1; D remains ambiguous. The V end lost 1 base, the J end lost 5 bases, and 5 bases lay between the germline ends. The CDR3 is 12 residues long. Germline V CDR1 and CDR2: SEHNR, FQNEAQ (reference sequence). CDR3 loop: CASSLDLTEAFF. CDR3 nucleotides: TGTGCCAGCAGCTTAGACCTAACTGAAGCTTTCTTT.

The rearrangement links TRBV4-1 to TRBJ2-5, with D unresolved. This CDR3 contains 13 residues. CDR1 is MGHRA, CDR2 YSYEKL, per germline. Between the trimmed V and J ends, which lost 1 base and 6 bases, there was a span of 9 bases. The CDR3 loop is CASSQAGLQTQYF. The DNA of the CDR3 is TGCGCCAGCAGCCAAGCTGGCCTGCAGACCCAGTACTTC.

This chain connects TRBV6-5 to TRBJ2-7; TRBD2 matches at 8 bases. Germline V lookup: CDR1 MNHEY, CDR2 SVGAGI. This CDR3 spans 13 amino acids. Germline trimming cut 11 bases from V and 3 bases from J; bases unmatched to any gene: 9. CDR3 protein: CARSGRGDYEQYF. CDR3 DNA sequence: TGTGCCCGCTCTGGGCGGGGGGACTACGAGCAGTACTTC.